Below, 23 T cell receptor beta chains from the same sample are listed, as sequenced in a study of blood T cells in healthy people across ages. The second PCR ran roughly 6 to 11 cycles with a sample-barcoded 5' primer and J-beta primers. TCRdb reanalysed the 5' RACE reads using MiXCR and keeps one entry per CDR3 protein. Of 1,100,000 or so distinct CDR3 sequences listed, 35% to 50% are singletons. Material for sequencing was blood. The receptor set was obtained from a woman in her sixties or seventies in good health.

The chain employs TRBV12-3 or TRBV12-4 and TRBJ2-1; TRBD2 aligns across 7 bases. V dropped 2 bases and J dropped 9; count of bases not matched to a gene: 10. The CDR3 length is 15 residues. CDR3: CASSLPSGVGGEQFF. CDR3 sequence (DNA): TGTGCCAGCAGTTTACCTAGCGGAGTTGGGGGTGAGCAGTTCTTC.

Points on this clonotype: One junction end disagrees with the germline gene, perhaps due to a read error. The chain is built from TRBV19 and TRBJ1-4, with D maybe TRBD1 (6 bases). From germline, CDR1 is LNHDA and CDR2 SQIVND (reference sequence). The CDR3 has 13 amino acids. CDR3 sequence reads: CASSITGNGKLFF. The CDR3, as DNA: TGTGCCAGTAGTATAACAGGGAATGGAAAACTGTTTTTT.

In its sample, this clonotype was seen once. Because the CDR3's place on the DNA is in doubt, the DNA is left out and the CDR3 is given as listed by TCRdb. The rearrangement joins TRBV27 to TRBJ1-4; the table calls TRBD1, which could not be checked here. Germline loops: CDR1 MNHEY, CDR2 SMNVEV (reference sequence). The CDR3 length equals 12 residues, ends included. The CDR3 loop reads CASTSGGEKLFF.

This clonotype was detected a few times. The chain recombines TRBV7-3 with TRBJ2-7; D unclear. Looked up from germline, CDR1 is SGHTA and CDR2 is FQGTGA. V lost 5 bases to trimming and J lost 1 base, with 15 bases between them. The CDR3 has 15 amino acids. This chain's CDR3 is CASSPGPQDSYEQYF. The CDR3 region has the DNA TGTGCCAGCAGCCCAGGTCCCCAGGATTCCTACGAGCAGTACTTC.

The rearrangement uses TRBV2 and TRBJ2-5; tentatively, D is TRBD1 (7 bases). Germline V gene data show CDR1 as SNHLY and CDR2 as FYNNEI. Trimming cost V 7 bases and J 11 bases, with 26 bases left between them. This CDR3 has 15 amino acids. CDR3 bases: TGTGCCAGCAAAGGTGACAGGGAGGCCACCAGTGAGCAGTACTTC. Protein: CASKGDREATSEQYF.

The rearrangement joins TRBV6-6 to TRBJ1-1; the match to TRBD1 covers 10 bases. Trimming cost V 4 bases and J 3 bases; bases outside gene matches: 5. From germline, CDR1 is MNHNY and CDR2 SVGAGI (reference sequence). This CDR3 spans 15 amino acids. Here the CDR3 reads CASSFSGTGDTEAFF. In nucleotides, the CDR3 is TGTGCCAGCAGTTTCTCCGGGACAGGGGACACTGAAGCTTTCTTT.

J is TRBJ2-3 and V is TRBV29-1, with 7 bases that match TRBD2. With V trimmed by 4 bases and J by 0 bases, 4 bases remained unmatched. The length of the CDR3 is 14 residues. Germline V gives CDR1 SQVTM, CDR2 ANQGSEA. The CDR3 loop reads CSVGRGTSTDTQYF. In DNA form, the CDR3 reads TGCAGCGTTGGGCGGGGGACTAGCACAGATACGCAGTATTTT.

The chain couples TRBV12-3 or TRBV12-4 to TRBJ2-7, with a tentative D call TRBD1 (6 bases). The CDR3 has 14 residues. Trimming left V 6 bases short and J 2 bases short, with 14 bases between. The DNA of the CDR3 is TGTGCCAGCAGACCTGGGGGCCAGGCCTACGAGCAGTACTTC. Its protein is CASRPGGQAYEQYF.

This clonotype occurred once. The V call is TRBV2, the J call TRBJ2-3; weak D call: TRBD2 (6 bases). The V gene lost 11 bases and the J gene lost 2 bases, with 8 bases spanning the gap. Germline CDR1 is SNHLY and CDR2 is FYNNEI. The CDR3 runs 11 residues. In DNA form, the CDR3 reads TGTGCCGGAGGGAACACAGATACGCAGTATTTT. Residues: CAGGNTDTQYF.

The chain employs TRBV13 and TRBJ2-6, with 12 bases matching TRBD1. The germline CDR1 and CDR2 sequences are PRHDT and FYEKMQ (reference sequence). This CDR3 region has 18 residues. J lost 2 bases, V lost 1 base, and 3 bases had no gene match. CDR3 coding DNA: TGTGCCAGCAGCTTAGCCGGGACAGGGGGCGCTGGGGCCAACGTCCTGACTTTC. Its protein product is CASSLAGTGGAGANVLTF.

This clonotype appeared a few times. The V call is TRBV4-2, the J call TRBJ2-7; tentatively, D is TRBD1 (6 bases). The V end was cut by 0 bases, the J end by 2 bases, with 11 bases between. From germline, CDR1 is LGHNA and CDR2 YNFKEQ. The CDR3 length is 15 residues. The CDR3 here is CASSQEENRAYEQYF. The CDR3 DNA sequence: TGTGCCAGCAGCCAAGAGGAGAACAGGGCCTACGAGCAGTACTTC.

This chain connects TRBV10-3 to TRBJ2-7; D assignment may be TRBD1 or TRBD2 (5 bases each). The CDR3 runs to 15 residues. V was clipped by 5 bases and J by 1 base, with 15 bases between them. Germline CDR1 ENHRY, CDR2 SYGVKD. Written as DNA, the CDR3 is TGTGCCATCAGTACTGGGGCAAGGGAGTCCTACGAGCAGTACTTC. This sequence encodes CAISTGARESYEQYF.

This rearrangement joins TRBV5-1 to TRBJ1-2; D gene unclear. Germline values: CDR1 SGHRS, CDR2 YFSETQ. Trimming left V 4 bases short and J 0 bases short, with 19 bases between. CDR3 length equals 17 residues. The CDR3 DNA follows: TGCGCCAGCAGCCTGGCTAGGGTAGAAGCGGCTAACTATGGCTACACCTTC. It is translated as CASSLARVEAANYGYTF.

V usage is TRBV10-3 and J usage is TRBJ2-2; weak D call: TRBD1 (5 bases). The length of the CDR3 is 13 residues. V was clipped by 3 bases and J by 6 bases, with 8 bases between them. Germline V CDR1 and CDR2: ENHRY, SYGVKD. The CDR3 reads CAISETGAGELFF. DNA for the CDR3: TGTGCCATCAGTGAAACAGGCGCCGGGGAGCTGTTTTTT.

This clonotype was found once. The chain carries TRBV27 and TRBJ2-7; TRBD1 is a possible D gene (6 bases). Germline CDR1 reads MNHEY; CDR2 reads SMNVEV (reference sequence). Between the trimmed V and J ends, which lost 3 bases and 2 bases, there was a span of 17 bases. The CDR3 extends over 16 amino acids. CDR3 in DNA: TGTGCCAGCAGTTTCCAGGGGTTGAAGGTAGCCTACGAGCAGTACTTC. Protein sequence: CASSFQGLKVAYEQYF.

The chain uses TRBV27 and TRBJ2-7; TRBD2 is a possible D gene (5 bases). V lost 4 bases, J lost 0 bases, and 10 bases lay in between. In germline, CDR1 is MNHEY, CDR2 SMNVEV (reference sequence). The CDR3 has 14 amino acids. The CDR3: CASSWLGSSYEQYF. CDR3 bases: TGTGCCAGCAGTTGGTTGGGGAGCTCCTACGAGCAGTACTTC.

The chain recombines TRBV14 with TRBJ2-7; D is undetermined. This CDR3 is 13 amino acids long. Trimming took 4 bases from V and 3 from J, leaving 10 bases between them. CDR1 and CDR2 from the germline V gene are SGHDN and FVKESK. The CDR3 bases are TGTGCCAGCAGCCGTCGACTGGTCTACGAGCAGTACTTC. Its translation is CASSRRLVYEQYF.

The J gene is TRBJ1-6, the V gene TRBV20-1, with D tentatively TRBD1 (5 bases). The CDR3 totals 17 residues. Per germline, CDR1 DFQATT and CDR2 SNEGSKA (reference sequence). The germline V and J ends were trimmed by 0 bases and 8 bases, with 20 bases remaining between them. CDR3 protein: CSARDRRGEISHSPLHF. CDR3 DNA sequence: TGCAGTGCTAGAGATCGCCGAGGGGAAATAAGTCATTCACCCCTCCACTTT.

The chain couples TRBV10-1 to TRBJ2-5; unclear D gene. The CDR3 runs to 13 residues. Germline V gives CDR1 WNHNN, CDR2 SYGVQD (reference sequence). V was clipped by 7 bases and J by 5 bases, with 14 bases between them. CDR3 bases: TGCGCCAGCAACACGGGCCCCGAGGAGACCCAGTACTTC. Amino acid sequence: CASNTGPEETQYF.

CDR3 loop: CASSVAGQGLLGSPLHF. CDR3 nucleotides: TGTGCCAGCAGTGTTGCCGGACAGGGATTACTAGGTTCACCCCTCCACTTT. This chain uses TRBV27 with TRBJ1-6, with 8 nucleotides matching TRBD1. The CDR3 consists of 17 residues. Looked up from germline, CDR1 is MNHEY and CDR2 is SMNVEV (reference sequence). V dropped 5 bases and J dropped 9; count of bases not matched to a gene: 15.

CDR3 loop: CASSPGVGGRLEKLFF. The DNA for the CDR3 is TGTGCCAGCAGCCCAGGGGTCGGGGGTCGGCTTGAAAAACTGTTTTTT. The gene calls are TRBV28 and TRBJ1-4; maybe TRBD1 (6 bases). Germline V gene data show CDR1 as MDHEN and CDR2 as SYDVKM. V was shortened by 6 bases and J by 7 bases, with 21 bases between the two germline ends. The CDR3 is 16 residues long.

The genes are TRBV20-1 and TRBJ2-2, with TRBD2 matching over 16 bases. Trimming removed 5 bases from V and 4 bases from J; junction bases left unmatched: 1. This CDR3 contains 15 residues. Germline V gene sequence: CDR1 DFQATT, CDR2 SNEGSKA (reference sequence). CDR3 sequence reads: CSAGTSGRGTGELFF. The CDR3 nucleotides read TGCAGTGCTGGGACTAGCGGGAGGGGCACCGGGGAGCTGTTTTTT.

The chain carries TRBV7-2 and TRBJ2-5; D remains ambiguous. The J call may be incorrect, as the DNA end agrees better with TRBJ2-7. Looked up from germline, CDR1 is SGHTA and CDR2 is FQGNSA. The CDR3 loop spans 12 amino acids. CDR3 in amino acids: CASSLAALEQYF. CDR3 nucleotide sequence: TGTGCCAGCAGCTTAGCCGCCCTCGAGCAGTACTTC.